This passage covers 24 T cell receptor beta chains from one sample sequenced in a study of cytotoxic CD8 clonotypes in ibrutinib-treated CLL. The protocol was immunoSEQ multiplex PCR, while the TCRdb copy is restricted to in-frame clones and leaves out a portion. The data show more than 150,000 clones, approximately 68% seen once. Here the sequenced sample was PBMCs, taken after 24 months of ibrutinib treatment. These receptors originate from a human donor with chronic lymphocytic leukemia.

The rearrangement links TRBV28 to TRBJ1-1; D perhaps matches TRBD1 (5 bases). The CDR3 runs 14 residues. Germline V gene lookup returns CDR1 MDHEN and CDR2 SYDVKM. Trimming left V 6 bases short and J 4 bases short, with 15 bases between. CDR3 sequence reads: CASRFGGLGTEAFF. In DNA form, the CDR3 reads TGTGCCAGCAGGTTTGGGGGATTGGGCACTGAAGCTTTCTTT.

CDR3 region: CASSKLGATGSMNTEAFF. For the CDR3, the DNA is TGTGCCAGCAGCAAACTGGGGGCCACAGGGTCAATGAACACTGAAGCTTTCTTT. The chain carries TRBV5-6 and TRBJ1-1; possible D gene TRBD1, 6 bases. V was shortened by 4 bases and J by 0 bases, with 22 bases between the two germline ends. The CDR3 covers 18 residues. The germline gives CDR1 SGHDT, CDR2 YYEEEE.

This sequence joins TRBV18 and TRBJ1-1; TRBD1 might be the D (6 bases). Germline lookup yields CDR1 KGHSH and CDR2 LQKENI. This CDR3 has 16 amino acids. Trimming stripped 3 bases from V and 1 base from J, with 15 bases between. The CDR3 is CASSPSGGLRNTEAFF. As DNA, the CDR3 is TGTGCCAGCTCACCCTCTGGGGGGCTGAGGAACACTGAAGCTTTCTTT.

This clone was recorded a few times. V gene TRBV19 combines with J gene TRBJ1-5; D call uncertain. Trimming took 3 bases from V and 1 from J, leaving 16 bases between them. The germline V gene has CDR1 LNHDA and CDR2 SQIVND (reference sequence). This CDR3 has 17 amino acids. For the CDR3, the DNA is TGTGCCAGTAGTATGAGGGTCCGGGTCGGGAGCAATCAGCCCCAGCATTTT. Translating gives CASSMRVRVGSNQPQHF.

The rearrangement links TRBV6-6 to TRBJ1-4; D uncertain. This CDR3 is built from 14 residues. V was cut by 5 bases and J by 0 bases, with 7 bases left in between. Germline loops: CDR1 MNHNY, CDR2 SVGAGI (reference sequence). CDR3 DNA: TGTGCCAGCAGTGGAACTGCAACTAATGAAAAACTGTTTTTT. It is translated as CASSGTATNEKLFF.

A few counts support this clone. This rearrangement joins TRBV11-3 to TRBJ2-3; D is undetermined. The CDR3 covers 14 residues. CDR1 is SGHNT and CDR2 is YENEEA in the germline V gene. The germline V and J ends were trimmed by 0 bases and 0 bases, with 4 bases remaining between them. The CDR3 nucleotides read TGTGCCAGCAGCTTAGATCATAGCACAGATACGCAGTATTTT. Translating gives CASSLDHSTDTQYF.

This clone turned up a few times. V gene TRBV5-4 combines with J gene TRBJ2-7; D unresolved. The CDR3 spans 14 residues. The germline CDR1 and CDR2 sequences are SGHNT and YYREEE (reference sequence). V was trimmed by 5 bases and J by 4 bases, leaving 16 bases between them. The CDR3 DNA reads TGTGCCAGCAGTAATTGGGCAAATCGATACGAGCAGTACTTC. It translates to CASSNWANRYEQYF.

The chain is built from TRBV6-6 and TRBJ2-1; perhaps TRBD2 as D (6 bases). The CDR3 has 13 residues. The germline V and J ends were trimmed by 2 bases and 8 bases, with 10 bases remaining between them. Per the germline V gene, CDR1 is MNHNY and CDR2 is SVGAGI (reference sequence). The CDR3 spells CASSYRDLDEQFF. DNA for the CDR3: TGTGCCAGCAGTTACCGGGACTTAGATGAGCAGTTCTTC.

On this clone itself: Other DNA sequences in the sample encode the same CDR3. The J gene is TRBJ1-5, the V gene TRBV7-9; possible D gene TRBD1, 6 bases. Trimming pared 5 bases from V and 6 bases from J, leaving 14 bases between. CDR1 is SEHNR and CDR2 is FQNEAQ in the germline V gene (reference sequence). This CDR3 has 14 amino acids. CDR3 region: CASSLSGGGQPQHF. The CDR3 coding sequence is TGTGCCAGCAGCCTATCGGGGGGCGGTCAGCCCCAGCATTTT. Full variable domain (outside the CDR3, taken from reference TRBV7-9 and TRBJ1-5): DTGVSQNPRHKITKRGQNVTFRCDPISEHNRLYWYRQTLGQGPEFLTYFQNEAQLEKSRLLSDRFSAERPKGSFSTLEIQRTEQGDSAMYLCASSLSGGGQPQHFGDGTRLSIL.

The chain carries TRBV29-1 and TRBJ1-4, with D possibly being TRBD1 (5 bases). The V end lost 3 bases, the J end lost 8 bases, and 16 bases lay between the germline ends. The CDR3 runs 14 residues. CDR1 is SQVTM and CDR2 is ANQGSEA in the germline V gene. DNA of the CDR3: TGCAGCGTTGATGCGCGCCAGGGTGGAGAAAAACTGTTTTTT. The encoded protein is CSVDARQGGEKLFF.

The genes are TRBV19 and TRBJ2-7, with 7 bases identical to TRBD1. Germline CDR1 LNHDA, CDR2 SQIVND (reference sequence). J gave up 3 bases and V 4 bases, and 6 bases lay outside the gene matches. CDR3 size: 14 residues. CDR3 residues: CASSSLDRYYEQYF. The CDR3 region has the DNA TGTGCCAGTAGTAGCCTGGACAGGTACTACGAGCAGTACTTC.

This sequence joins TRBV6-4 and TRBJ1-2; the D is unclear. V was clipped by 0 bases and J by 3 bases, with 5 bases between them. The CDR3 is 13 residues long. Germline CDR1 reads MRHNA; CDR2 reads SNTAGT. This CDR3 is CASSDSSHYGYTF. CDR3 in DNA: TGTGCCAGCAGTGACTCATCACACTATGGCTACACCTTC.

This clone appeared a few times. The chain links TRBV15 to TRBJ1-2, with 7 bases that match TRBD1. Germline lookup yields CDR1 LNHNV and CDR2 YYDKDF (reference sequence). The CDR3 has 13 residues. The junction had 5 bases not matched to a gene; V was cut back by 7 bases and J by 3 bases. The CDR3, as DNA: TGTGCCACCACTCTCCAGGGGGACTATGGCTACACCTTC. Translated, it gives CATTLQGDYGYTF.

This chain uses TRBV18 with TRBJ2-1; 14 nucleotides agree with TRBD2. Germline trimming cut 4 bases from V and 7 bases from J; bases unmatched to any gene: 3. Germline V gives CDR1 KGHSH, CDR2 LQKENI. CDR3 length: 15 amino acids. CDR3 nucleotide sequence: TGTGCCAGCTCACTGGGACTAGCGGGAGTTAATGAGCAGTTCTTC. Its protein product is CASSLGLAGVNEQFF. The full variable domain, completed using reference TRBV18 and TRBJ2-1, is NAGVMQNPRHLVRRRGQEARLRCSPMKGHSHVYWYRQLPEEGLKFMVYLQKENIIDESGMPKERFSAEFPKEGPSILRIQQVVRGDSAAYFCASSLGLAGVNEQFFGPGTRLTVL.

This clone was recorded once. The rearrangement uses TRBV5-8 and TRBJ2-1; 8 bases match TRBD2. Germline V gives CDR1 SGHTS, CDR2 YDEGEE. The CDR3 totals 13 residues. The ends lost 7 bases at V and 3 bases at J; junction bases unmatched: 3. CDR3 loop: CASPGGGYNEQFF. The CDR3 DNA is TGTGCCAGCCCGGGGGGGGGCTACAATGAGCAGTTCTTC.

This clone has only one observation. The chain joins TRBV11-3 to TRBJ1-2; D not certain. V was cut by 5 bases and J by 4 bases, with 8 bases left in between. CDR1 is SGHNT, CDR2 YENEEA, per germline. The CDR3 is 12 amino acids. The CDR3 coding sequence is TGTGCCAGCAGCGCCCTCCCCTATGGCTACACCTTC. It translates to CASSALPYGYTF.

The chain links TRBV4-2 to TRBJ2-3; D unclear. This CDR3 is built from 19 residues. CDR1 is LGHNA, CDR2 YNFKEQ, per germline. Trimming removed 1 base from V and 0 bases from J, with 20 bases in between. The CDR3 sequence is CASSQVGMSGIPSTDTQYF. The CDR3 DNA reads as TGTGCCAGCAGCCAAGTGGGTATGTCGGGTATCCCTAGCACAGATACGCAGTATTTT.

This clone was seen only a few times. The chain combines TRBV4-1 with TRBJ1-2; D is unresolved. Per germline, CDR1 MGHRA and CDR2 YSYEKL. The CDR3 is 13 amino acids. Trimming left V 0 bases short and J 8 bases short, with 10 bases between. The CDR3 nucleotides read TGCGCCAGCAGCCAAGATTGGGTTCAAGGCTACACCTTC. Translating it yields CASSQDWVQGYTF.

The CDR3 DNA follows: TGTGCCAGCAGTACCCTAGCGGGGGAGCAGTTCTTC. Encoded protein: CASSTLAGEQFF. The chain joins TRBV27 to TRBJ2-1, with TRBD2 matching over 9 bases. Per germline, CDR1 MNHEY and CDR2 SMNVEV (reference sequence). This CDR3 is 12 amino acids long. With 5 bases clipped from V and 10 bases from J, the junction kept 3 bases outside the gene matches.

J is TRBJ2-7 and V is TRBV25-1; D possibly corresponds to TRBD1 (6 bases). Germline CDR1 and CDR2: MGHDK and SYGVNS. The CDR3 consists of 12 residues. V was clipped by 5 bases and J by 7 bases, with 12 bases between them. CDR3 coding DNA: TGTGCCAGCAGTAGTTCAGGGGTTGAGCAGTACTTC. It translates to CASSSSGVEQYF.

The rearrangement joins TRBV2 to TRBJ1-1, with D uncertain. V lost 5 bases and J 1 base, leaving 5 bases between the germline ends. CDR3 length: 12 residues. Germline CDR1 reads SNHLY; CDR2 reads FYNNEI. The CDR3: CASSPRNTEAFF. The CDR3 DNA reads TGTGCCAGCAGTCCACGGAACACTGAAGCTTTCTTT.

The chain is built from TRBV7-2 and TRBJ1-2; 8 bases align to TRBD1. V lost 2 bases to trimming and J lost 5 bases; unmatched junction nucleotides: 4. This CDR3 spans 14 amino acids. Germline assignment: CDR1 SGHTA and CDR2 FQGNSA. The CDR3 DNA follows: TGTGCCAGCAGCTTACCAGGGGGCGCGTATGGCTACACCTTC. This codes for CASSLPGGAYGYTF.

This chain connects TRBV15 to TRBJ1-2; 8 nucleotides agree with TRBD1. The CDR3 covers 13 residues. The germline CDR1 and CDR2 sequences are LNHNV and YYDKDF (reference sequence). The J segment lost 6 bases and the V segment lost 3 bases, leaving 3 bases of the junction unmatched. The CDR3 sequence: CATSRDRVDGYTF. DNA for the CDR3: TGTGCCACCAGCAGGGACAGGGTGGATGGCTACACCTTC.

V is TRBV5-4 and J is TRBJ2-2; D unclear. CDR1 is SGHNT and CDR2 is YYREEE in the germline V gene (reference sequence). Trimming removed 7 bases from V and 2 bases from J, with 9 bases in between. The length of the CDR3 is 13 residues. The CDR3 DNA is TGTGCCAGCCGTGTTAGTAACACCGGGGAGCTGTTTTTT. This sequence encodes CASRVSNTGELFF.